This entry is about one T cell receptor (beta chain). Its matching antigen is unknown. This table comes from immunoSEQ multiplex PCR, and its TCRdb copy is limited to in-frame clones, with some not included. The sample holds roughly 61,000 clones, 86% seen once. The V gene's germline CDR1 is MNHEY and CDR2 SVGEGT. V lost 2 bases, J lost 6 bases, and 7 bases stayed unmatched. The CDR3 contains 15 residues. The data derive from a study of CD4 T cells in relation to SARS-CoV-2 and coronaviruses. Study-wide background: Shared crossreactive spike epitopes were mapped to their HLA restriction.

Study outcomes and limitations: SARS-CoV-2-driven expansion was significantly weaker in crossreactive than monoreactive clones. The cross-reactivity analysis covered only spike protein, not other viral proteins.

Unexposed donor CD4+ T cells date from about 2011-2018, before the COVID-19 pandemic. Naive and memory CD4+ T cells came from enriched cryopreserved PBMCs. The rearrangement links TRBV6-2 or TRBV6-3 to TRBJ1-5; 7 bases agree with TRBD1. This TCR was recovered from a human donor in good health. The sample consisted of memory CD4+ T cells from PBMCs. In DNA, the CDR3 is TGTGCCAGCAGTTACGGGGGAGGGGGCGTTCAGCCCCAGCATTTT. It is translated as CASSYGGGGVQPQHF.